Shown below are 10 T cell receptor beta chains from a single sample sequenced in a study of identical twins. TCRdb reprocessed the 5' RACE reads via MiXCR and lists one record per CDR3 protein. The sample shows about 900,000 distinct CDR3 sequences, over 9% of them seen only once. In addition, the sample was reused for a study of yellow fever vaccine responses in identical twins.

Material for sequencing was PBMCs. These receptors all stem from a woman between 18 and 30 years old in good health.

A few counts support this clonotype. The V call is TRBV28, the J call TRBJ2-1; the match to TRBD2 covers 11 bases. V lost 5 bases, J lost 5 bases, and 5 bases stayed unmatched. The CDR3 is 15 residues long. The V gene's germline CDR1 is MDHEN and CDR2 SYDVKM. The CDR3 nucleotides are TGTGCCAGCAGTCACCGTAGCGGGGGGGACAATGAGCAGTTCTTC. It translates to CASSHRSGGDNEQFF.

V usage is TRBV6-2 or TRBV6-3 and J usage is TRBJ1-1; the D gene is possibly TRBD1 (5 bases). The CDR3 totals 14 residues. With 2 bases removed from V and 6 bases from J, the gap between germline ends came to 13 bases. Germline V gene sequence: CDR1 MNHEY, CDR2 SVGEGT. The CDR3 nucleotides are TGTGCCAGCAGTTACGGGGGTGCTCTCGCTGAAGCTTTCTTT. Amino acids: CASSYGGALAEAFF.

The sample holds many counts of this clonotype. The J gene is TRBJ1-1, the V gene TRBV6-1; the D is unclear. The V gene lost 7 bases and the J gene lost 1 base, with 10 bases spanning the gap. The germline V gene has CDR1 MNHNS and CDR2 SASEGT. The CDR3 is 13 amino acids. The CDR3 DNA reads TGTGCCAGCAACCAGAGAAGGAACACTGAAGCTTTCTTT. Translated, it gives CASNQRRNTEAFF.

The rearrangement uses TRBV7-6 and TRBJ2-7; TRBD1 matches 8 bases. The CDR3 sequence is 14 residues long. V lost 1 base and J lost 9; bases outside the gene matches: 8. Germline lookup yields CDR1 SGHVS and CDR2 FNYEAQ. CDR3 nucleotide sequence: TGTGCCAGCAGCTTAGGGGGACAGGATATGGTGCAGTACTTC. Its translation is CASSLGGQDMVQYF.

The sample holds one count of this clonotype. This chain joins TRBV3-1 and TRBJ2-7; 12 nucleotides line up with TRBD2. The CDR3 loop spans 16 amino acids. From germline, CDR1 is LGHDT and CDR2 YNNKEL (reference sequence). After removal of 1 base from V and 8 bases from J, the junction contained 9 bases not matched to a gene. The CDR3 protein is CASSQARLAGEGKQYF. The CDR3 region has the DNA TGTGCCAGCAGCCAAGCTCGACTAGCGGGAGAGGGCAAGCAGTACTTC.

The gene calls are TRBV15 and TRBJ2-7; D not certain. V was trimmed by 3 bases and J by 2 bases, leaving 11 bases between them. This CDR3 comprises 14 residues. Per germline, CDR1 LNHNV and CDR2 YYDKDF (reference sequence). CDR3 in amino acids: CATSSQRETYEQYF. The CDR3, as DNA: TGTGCCACCAGCAGCCAGCGCGAAACCTACGAGCAGTACTTC.

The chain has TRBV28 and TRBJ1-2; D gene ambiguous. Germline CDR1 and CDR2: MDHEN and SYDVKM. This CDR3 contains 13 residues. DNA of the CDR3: TGTGCAGACCGCCCTCTAACTCCCTATGGCTACACCTTC. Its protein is CADRPLTPYGYTF.

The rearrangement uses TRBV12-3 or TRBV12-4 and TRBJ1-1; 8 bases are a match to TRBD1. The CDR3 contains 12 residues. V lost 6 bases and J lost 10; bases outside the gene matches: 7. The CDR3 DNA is TGTGCCAGCAGCACAGACAGGGGAGTAGCTTTCTTT. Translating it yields CASSTDRGVAFF.

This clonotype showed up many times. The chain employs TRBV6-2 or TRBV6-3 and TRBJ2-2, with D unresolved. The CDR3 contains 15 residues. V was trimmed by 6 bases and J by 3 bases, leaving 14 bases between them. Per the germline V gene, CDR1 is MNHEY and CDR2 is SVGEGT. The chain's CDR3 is CASSHPRTDTGELFF. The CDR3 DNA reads TGTGCCAGCAGCCATCCTCGGACCGACACCGGGGAGCTGTTTTTT.

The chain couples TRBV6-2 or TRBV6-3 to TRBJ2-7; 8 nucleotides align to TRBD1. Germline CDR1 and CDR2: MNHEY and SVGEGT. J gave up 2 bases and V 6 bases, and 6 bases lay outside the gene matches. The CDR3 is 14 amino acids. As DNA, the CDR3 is TGTGCCAGCAGACGGACAGGGATTCCCTACGAGCAGTACTTC. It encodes CASRRTGIPYEQYF.